Below, one T cell receptor (beta chain) is given with its context. Other nucleotide sequences from this sample produce the same CDR3. The data derive from a study of blood T cell repertoires in COVID-19. As for the study in general: The United States, Italy and Spain were the sources of the acute and convalescent COVID-19 samples. In each case, the material was cDNA or gDNA derived from T cells, B-cell-depleted T cells, or PBMCs.

CDR1 is LNHDA and CDR2 is SQIVND in the germline V gene (reference sequence). The CDR3 is made up of 14 amino acids. With V trimmed by 7 bases and J by 0 bases, 3 bases remained unmatched. Per the authors' pipeline: Scientists estimated how many nucleated cells there were by amplifying reference gene primers. Sequenced by immunoSEQ multiplex PCR; TCRdb stores in-frame clones only, minus some. D and trimming were read from the DNA, whereas the V and J calls and clone size are those reported in that table. The table has about 270,000 clones, about four fifths seen once; the top ten hold around 2.9%. The origin of this receptor is a woman aged 55-69 years with active or convalescent COVID-19. The V and J genes are TRBV19 and TRBJ1-3; 7 nucleotides align to TRBD1. Material for sequencing was peripheral blood. CDR3 region: CASTPGGSGNTIYF. The CDR3, as DNA: TGTGCCAGTACTCCAGGGGGCTCTGGAAACACCATATATTTT.